Following are 27 T cell receptor beta chains from one sample sequenced in a study of T cell responses to AZD1222 COVID-19 vaccine. Assay: immunoSEQ multiplex PCR; the TCRdb copy retains only in-frame clones and omits some. The table has approximately 89,000 clones, approximately 90% seen once; the top ten hold 5.4%. Specimen: peripheral blood, collected 28 days after the second AZD1222 dose. These receptors were taken from an adult who received the AZD1222 COVID-19 vaccine.

The chain is built from TRBV14 and TRBJ1-2; TRBD1 matches at 9 bases. The CDR3 is 17 residues long. Trimming at V came to 2 bases and at J to 5 bases, leaving 12 bases not matched to a gene. The germline gives CDR1 SGHDN, CDR2 FVKESK. The CDR3 loop reads CASSQQGQGNSLYGYTF. The CDR3, as DNA: TGTGCCAGCAGCCAACAGGGACAGGGTAACTCTTTGTATGGCTACACCTTC.

The rearrangement joins TRBV4-1 to TRBJ2-3; 11 nucleotides match TRBD1. Germline CDR1 MGHRA, CDR2 YSYEKL. The CDR3 is 17 amino acids. V lost 0 bases and J lost 4; bases outside the gene matches: 6. CDR3 loop: CASSQDLGQGGADTQYF. The CDR3 DNA reads as TGCGCCAGCAGCCAAGATCTGGGACAGGGGGGTGCAGATACGCAGTATTTT.

This clone turned up a few times. The chain's CDR3 is CASRGTSSSYEQYF. The CDR3 DNA reads as TGTGCCAGCAGGGGAACTTCTAGCTCCTACGAGCAGTACTTC. This sequence joins TRBV28 and TRBJ2-7, with D hard to call. Per the germline V gene, CDR1 is MDHEN and CDR2 is SYDVKM. The CDR3 is made up of 14 amino acids. V lost 6 bases and J 0 bases, leaving 12 bases between the germline ends. The full variable domain, completed using reference TRBV28 and TRBJ2-7, is DVKVTQSSRYLVKRTGEKVFLECVQDMDHENMFWYRQDPGLGLRLIYFSYDVKMKEKGDIPEGYSVSREKKERFSLILESASTNQTSMYLCASRGTSSSYEQYFGPGTRLTVT.

Regarding this clone: The junction departs from the called germline gene at one end, perhaps through a read error. The chain uses TRBV11-3 and TRBJ2-7, with 8 bases identical to TRBD1. Germline V gene data show CDR1 as SGHNT and CDR2 as YENEEA. The CDR3 runs to 13 residues. CDR3 in amino acids: CASSASTGAPTFF. The CDR3 DNA sequence: TGTGCCAGCAGTGCCTCGACAGGGGCCCCAACTTTCTTC.

This chain joins TRBV28 and TRBJ1-5, with D possibly TRBD1 on 5 matching bases. Germline V CDR1 and CDR2: MDHEN, SYDVKM. V lost 5 bases and J 0 bases, leaving 8 bases between the germline ends. This CDR3 comprises 14 residues. CDR3 sequence reads: CASSEGYSNQPQHF. The CDR3 coding sequence is TGTGCCAGCAGTGAGGGGTATAGCAATCAGCCCCAGCATTTT.

V usage is TRBV6-1 and J usage is TRBJ1-2; D unresolved. With 1 base removed from V and 4 bases from J, the gap between germline ends came to 10 bases. This CDR3 contains 14 residues. Germline V gene sequence: CDR1 MNHNS, CDR2 SASEGT. The CDR3 DNA reads as TGTGCCAGCAGTGAAGGTATCCGATTCTATGGCTACACCTTC. Its translation: CASSEGIRFYGYTF.

The chain employs TRBV28 and TRBJ1-2; D is ambiguous. V lost 6 bases, J lost 0 bases, and 14 bases lay in between. There are 15 residues in the CDR3. Germline V gene lookup returns CDR1 MDHEN and CDR2 SYDVKM. CDR3 in amino acids: CASRLDGVTNYGYTF. The CDR3 nucleotides are TGTGCCAGCAGGCTCGACGGGGTAACTAACTATGGCTACACCTTC.

V and J are TRBV21-1 and TRBJ1-5. TRBV21-1 is a documented pseudogene. CDR3 size: 16 residues. The CDR3 region is CASSKVERDSNQPQHF. DNA of the CDR3: TGTGCCAGCAGCAAAGTAGAGAGAGATAGCAATCAGCCCCAGCATTTT.

The rearrangement joins TRBV6-4 to TRBJ1-4; maybe TRBD1 (6 bases). V lost 6 bases and J lost 7, with 18 bases in between. Germline CDR1 is MRHNA and CDR2 is SNTAGT. The CDR3 extends over 15 amino acids. The CDR3 is CASSPDGGGGEKLFF. The CDR3 DNA sequence: TGTGCCAGCAGCCCGGACGGGGGCGGAGGTGAAAAACTGTTTTTT.

The J gene is TRBJ2-3, the V gene TRBV10-3; 7 positions match TRBD1. V trimming: 6 bases; J trimming: 2 bases; junction bases outside the gene matches: 14. Germline V CDR1 and CDR2: ENHRY, SYGVKD. The CDR3 sequence is 17 residues long. The CDR3 DNA reads as TGTGCCATCAGCGAAATCTTAGGGGGCACGCACACAGATACGCAGTATTTT. This translates into CAISEILGGTHTDTQYF.

This clone was counted once. This sample includes further DNA sequences coding for the same CDR3. The V call is TRBV24-1, the J call TRBJ1-5; 7 nucleotides match TRBD1. CDR1 is KGHDR and CDR2 is SFDVKD in the germline V gene. The CDR3 sequence is 16 residues long. V trimming: 4 bases; J trimming: 4 bases; junction bases outside the gene matches: 9. CDR3 loop: CATSDTRQGRNQPQHF. CDR3 coding DNA: TGTGCCACCAGTGACACCCGACAGGGAAGGAATCAGCCCCAGCATTTT.

CDR3 nucleotides: TGTGCCAGCAGCTTGACAGGGACAGGAAACACCATATATTTT. This gives the protein CASSLTGTGNTIYF. The V and J genes are TRBV5-4 and TRBJ1-3; maybe TRBD1 (6 bases). Trimming took 1 base from V and 4 from J, leaving 9 bases between them. Looked up from germline, CDR1 is SGHNT and CDR2 is YYREEE (reference sequence). The CDR3 is 14 amino acids.

The chain is built from TRBV5-1 and TRBJ2-2; D is perhaps TRBD1 (5 bases). V lost 4 bases, J lost 4 bases, and 14 bases lay in between. Germline assignment: CDR1 SGHRS and CDR2 YFSETQ. The CDR3 spans 15 residues. The CDR3 nucleotides are TGCGCCAGCAGCGGGCAGGGTGCAAGCACCGGGGAGCTGTTTTTT. Protein sequence: CASSGQGASTGELFF.

V is TRBV24-1 and J is TRBJ2-7; 8 bases align to TRBD1. The germline gives CDR1 KGHDR, CDR2 SFDVKD. V lost 5 bases and J lost 3; bases outside the gene matches: 11. The CDR3 totals 16 residues. CDR3 in DNA: TGTGCCACCAGTGGCCCGGAAGGGACAGGCAGCTACGAGCAGTACTTC. As protein: CATSGPEGTGSYEQYF.

This clone was found once. J is TRBJ1-1 and V is TRBV11-2, with D possibly TRBD1 on 5 matching bases. Per germline, CDR1 SGHAT and CDR2 FQNNGV. V was cut by 1 base and J by 1 base, with 13 bases left in between. CDR3 size: 16 residues. CDR3: CASSLGSGRANTEAFF. CDR3 coding DNA: TGTGCCAGCAGCTTAGGGTCGGGCAGGGCGAACACTGAAGCTTTCTTT.

The chain is built from TRBV28 and TRBJ1-6; no firm D call. This CDR3 has 11 amino acids. Germline V gene sequence: CDR1 MDHEN, CDR2 SYDVKM. The V gene lost 6 bases and the J gene lost 7 bases, with 4 bases spanning the gap. The CDR3 sequence: CASRANSPLHF. In nucleotides, the CDR3 is TGTGCCAGCAGAGCGAATTCACCCCTCCACTTT.

The chain recombines TRBV19 with TRBJ1-3; 7 bases are a match to TRBD1. The CDR3 covers 16 residues. V dropped 5 bases and J dropped 0; count of bases not matched to a gene: 7. Germline CDR1 LNHDA, CDR2 SQIVND (reference sequence). CDR3 protein: CASSLHGTASGNTIYF. The CDR3 nucleotides are TGTGCCAGTAGTCTTCACGGGACAGCCTCTGGAAACACCATATATTTT.

V usage is TRBV21-1 and J usage is TRBJ2-2; the D call in the table, TRBD2, was not verified against the DNA. TRBV21-1 is shown as a pseudogene. The CDR3 sequence is 17 residues long. This CDR3 reads CASSKENSGGCTGELFF. The CDR3 DNA reads TGTGCCAGCAGCAAAGAAAATAGCGGGGGCTGTACCGGGGAGCTGTTTTTT.

This chain links TRBV6-1 with TRBJ2-5, with TRBD1 matching over 11 bases. Germline V lookup: CDR1 MNHNS, CDR2 SASEGT. The ends lost 3 bases at V and 4 bases at J; junction bases unmatched: 10. This CDR3 has 17 residues. The CDR3 protein is CASSDLWTGGKTETQYF. CDR3 coding DNA: TGTGCCAGCAGTGATCTTTGGACAGGGGGCAAAACAGAGACCCAGTACTTC.

J is TRBJ2-2 and V is TRBV4-3; TRBD2 agrees at 9 bases. J lost 1 base, V lost 2 bases, and 2 bases had no gene match. The CDR3 is made up of 16 amino acids. Germline V gene sequence: CDR1 LGHNA, CDR2 YSLEER. Written as DNA, the CDR3 is TGCGCCAGCAGCCAAAAACTAGCGGGGAACACCGGGGAGCTGTTTTTT. Its protein product is CASSQKLAGNTGELFF.

This clone was seen a single time. The chain uses TRBV7-2 and TRBJ1-4; D is ambiguous. Trimming cost V 4 bases and J 0 bases, with 21 bases left between them. This CDR3 contains 19 residues. Germline CDR1 SGHTA, CDR2 FQGNSA. Here the CDR3 DNA reads TGTGCCAGCAGCTCTCAAACCTCCGGGCCAACTGCAACTAATGAAAAACTGTTTTTT. This encodes CASSSQTSGPTATNEKLFF.

This sequence joins TRBV11-2 and TRBJ2-7; 8 bases map to TRBD2. The CDR3 contains 15 residues. From germline, CDR1 is SGHAT and CDR2 FQNNGV. Trimming cost V 2 bases and J 6 bases; bases outside gene matches: 9. The CDR3 region is CASSLRRGASFEQYF. The DNA of the CDR3 is TGTGCCAGCAGCTTACGGCGGGGGGCCAGTTTCGAGCAGTACTTC. Looking up the rest from reference TRBV11-2 and TRBJ2-7 gives the full variable domain: EAGVAQSPRYKIIEKRQSVAFWCNPISGHATLYWYQQILGQGPKLLIQFQNNGVVDDSQLPKDRFSAERLKGVDSTLKIQPAKLEDSAVYLCASSLRRGASFEQYFGPGTRLTVT.

The chain has TRBV5-1 and TRBJ2-3, with unresolved D. V shed 0 bases and J shed 5 bases, with 4 bases lying between them. Germline values: CDR1 SGHRS, CDR2 YFSETQ. The length of the CDR3 is 12 residues. This chain's CDR3 is CASSLALDTQYF. CDR3 DNA: TGCGCCAGCAGCTTGGCCCTAGATACGCAGTATTTT.

The chain joins TRBV6-5 to TRBJ2-3; the D gene is possibly TRBD2 (5 bases). The V and J ends lost 7 bases and 0 bases respectively, with 14 bases between them. The CDR3 covers 15 residues. Germline assignment: CDR1 MNHEY and CDR2 SVGAGI. This CDR3 is CASIRTPRSTDTQYF. The CDR3 nucleotides read TGTGCCAGCATTAGGACTCCGAGAAGCACAGATACGCAGTATTTT.

The table lists this clone with a count of one. This chain links TRBV19 with TRBJ1-1; D is possibly TRBD1 (5 bases). Trimming left V 7 bases short and J 0 bases short, with 15 bases between. Per the germline V gene, CDR1 is LNHDA and CDR2 is SQIVND (reference sequence). The CDR3 covers 15 residues. CDR3 in DNA: TGTGCCAGTATTACCCAGGGTCCGATGAACACTGAAGCTTTCTTT. Protein sequence: CASITQGPMNTEAFF.

This clone came up once. CDR3 sequence: CASSRNTGTSGANVLTF. The DNA of the CDR3 is TGTGCCAGCAGTCGGAATACGGGTACCTCTGGGGCCAACGTCCTGACTTTC. This sequence joins TRBV25-1 and TRBJ2-6; D is unclear. The CDR3 runs 17 residues. The germline CDR1 and CDR2 sequences are MGHDK and SYGVNS. The ends were cut back, 5 bases at V and 0 bases at J, with 14 bases in the middle.

The chain joins TRBV19 to TRBJ1-1; the D is unclear. V gave up 6 bases and J gave up 0 bases, with 8 bases separating them. Germline assignment: CDR1 LNHDA and CDR2 SQIVND (reference sequence). The CDR3 has 13 amino acids. For the CDR3, the DNA is TGTGCCAGTAGCGCTGGGGTGAACACTGAAGCTTTCTTT. It specifies CASSAGVNTEAFF.